Listed here are 26 T cell receptor beta chains from one sample, sequenced in a study of identical twins. TCRdb redid the calling of the 5' RACE reads with MiXCR, one entry per CDR3 protein. The sample lists some 730,000 distinct CDR3 sequences, over 15% occurring once. The same sample was also used in a study of T cells expressing NK-cell markers.

Material: PBMCs. The receptors were sampled from a woman between 18 and 30 years old in good health.

V gene TRBV12-5 combines with J gene TRBJ1-5; a possible D gene is TRBD1 (5 bases). V lost 2 bases, J lost 4 bases, and 12 bases lay in between. CDR3 length: 15 amino acids. Germline lookup yields CDR1 LGHNT and CDR2 FRNRAP. CDR3 loop: CASGLSGTHNQPQHF. CDR3 in DNA: TGTGCTAGTGGTTTGTCGGGGACGCATAATCAGCCCCAGCATTTT.

V is TRBV20-1 and J is TRBJ2-1, with 10 bases matching TRBD2. This CDR3 contains 13 residues. Trimming at V came to 6 bases and at J to 7 bases, leaving 6 bases not matched to a gene. Germline CDR1 reads DFQATT; CDR2 reads SNEGSKA (reference sequence). CDR3 loop: CSAGGLAVNEQFF. DNA of the CDR3: TGCAGTGCGGGCGGACTAGCGGTAAATGAGCAGTTCTTC.

The chain has TRBV6-1 and TRBJ2-7; D is possibly TRBD1 (6 bases). Germline CDR1 and CDR2: MNHNS and SASEGT. CDR3 length: 15 amino acids. Trimming left V 7 bases short and J 6 bases short, with 22 bases between. CDR3 DNA: TGTGCCAGCACCCCCCGGGGCAGGGGAAGGGGCGAGCAGTACTTC. Translation: CASTPRGRGRGEQYF.

The chain links TRBV12-3 or TRBV12-4 to TRBJ1-1; maybe TRBD1 (5 bases). Trimming took 2 bases from V and 1 from J, leaving 14 bases between them. The CDR3 sequence is 16 residues long. The CDR3 region is CASSLSQGWWNTEAFF. In DNA form, the CDR3 reads TGTGCCAGCAGTTTATCCCAGGGTTGGTGGAACACTGAAGCTTTCTTT.

V gene TRBV20-1 combines with J gene TRBJ2-2; D may be TRBD1 (5 bases). CDR3 length: 17 amino acids. Germline V gives CDR1 DFQATT, CDR2 SNEGSKA (reference sequence). The CDR3 sequence is CCARDPVGQANTGELFF. CDR3 nucleotide sequence: TGCTGCGCTAGAGATCCGGTGGGGCAGGCGAACACCGGGGAGCTGTTTTTT.

The chain employs TRBV10-3 and TRBJ1-2, with 7 bases that match TRBD1. The junction had 5 bases not matched to a gene; V was cut back by 5 bases and J by 2 bases. Germline V gene sequence: CDR1 ENHRY, CDR2 SYGVKD. This CDR3 has 14 residues. The CDR3 loop reads CAISPIQGNYGYTF. The CDR3 DNA reads TGTGCCATCAGTCCAATACAGGGGAACTATGGCTACACCTTC.

This clonotype was seen a handful of times. V usage is TRBV6-1 and J usage is TRBJ2-5; possible D gene TRBD1, 5 bases. Germline V lookup: CDR1 MNHNS, CDR2 SASEGT. V lost 7 bases to trimming and J lost 5 bases, with 17 bases between them. CDR3 length: 14 amino acids. The CDR3 DNA sequence: TGTGCCAGCACCCCGTCACCGGCAGGGGAGACCCAGTACTTC. Protein product: CASTPSPAGETQYF.

V and J are TRBV9 and TRBJ1-1, with D tentatively TRBD1 (5 bases). Trimming cost V 3 bases and J 4 bases, with 13 bases left between them. CDR1 SGDLS and CDR2 YYNGEE come from the germline V gene. This CDR3 comprises 14 residues. The CDR3 DNA is TGTGCCAGCAGCGCCCGACAGACGAGCACTGAAGCTTTCTTT. Its protein product is CASSARQTSTEAFF.

This clonotype was observed a few times. This chain connects TRBV18 to TRBJ2-5, with TRBD1 matching 7 bases. The J segment lost 6 bases and the V segment lost 3 bases, leaving 7 bases of the junction unmatched. The germline gives CDR1 KGHSH, CDR2 LQKENI. The CDR3 has 14 residues. In DNA, the CDR3 is TGTGCCAGCTCACCCGGACAGGTCGTACAGACCCAGTACTTC. It yields the protein CASSPGQVVQTQYF.

The chain recombines TRBV12-3 or TRBV12-4 with TRBJ1-1; maybe TRBD1 (5 bases). The CDR3 is made up of 14 amino acids. Trimming cost V 5 bases and J 2 bases, with 12 bases left between them. CDR3 amino acids: CASSRDSFNTEAFF. The CDR3 DNA sequence: TGTGCCAGCAGTCGCGACAGTTTTAACACTGAAGCTTTCTTT.

This clonotype has just a few counts. CDR3 residues: CSVEDTDKYEQYF. The CDR3 DNA is TGCAGCGTTGAAGATACGGACAAATACGAGCAGTACTTC. The genes are TRBV29-1 and TRBJ2-7; possible D gene TRBD1, 5 bases. V lost 0 bases and J 4 bases, leaving 10 bases between the germline ends. The CDR3 totals 13 residues. Germline CDR1 SQVTM, CDR2 ANQGSEA.

The chain uses TRBV3-1 and TRBJ2-7; D possibly corresponds to TRBD1 (6 bases). Trimming removed 4 bases at V and 6 bases at J, with 16 bases between. Germline CDR1 LGHDT, CDR2 YNNKEL (reference sequence). This CDR3 comprises 14 residues. This CDR3 is CASSLGTRGSEQYF. CDR3 DNA sequence: TGTGCCAGCAGCCTCGGGACCAGGGGTAGCGAGCAGTACTTC.

CDR3: CSVVGPGQGNTGELFF. The CDR3 bases are TGCAGCGTTGTGGGTCCCGGACAGGGGAACACCGGGGAGCTGTTTTTT. This chain connects TRBV29-1 to TRBJ2-2, with 8 bases that match TRBD1. Germline assignment: CDR1 SQVTM and CDR2 ANQGSEA. The CDR3 is made up of 16 amino acids. The ends lost 4 bases at V and 1 base at J; junction bases unmatched: 8.

The chain joins TRBV20-1 to TRBJ1-4, with D possibly matching TRBD1 (6 bases). V lost 5 bases and J lost 4, with 11 bases in between. The germline gives CDR1 DFQATT, CDR2 SNEGSKA (reference sequence). The CDR3 loop spans 13 amino acids. This CDR3 reads CSALGQFNEKLFF. The CDR3 bases are TGCAGTGCTTTGGGACAATTTAATGAAAAACTGTTTTTT.

About this clonotype itself: The junction does not match germline at one end; this may be a read error. The chain joins TRBV29-1 to TRBJ1-1, with D maybe TRBD1 (5 bases). The CDR3 extends over 12 amino acids. Looked up from germline, CDR1 is SQVTM and CDR2 is ANQGSEA. CDR3 nucleotides: TGCAGCGTAGAAGAACAGGCCCCCCCGGCTTTCTTT. It translates to CSVEEQAPPAFF.

The chain joins TRBV5-1 to TRBJ2-5; D perhaps matches TRBD1 (6 bases). The germline CDR1 and CDR2 sequences are SGHRS and YFSETQ. V lost 4 bases to trimming and J lost 5 bases, with 9 bases between them. CDR3 length: 12 amino acids. CDR3 DNA sequence: TGCGCCAGCAGCATTGACAGGGAGACCCAGTACTTC. This translates into CASSIDRETQYF. Full variable domain (rest looked up from reference TRBV5-1 and TRBJ2-5): KAGVTQTPRYLIKTRGQQVTLSCSPISGHRSVSWYQQTPGQGLQFLFEYFSETQRNKGNFPGRFSGRQFSNSRSEMNVSTLELGDSALYLCASSIDRETQYFGPGTRLLVL.

This clonotype was counted many times. The chain employs TRBV6-1 and TRBJ2-2; D not certain. This CDR3 region has 14 residues. Trimming took 6 bases from V and 1 from J, leaving 9 bases between them. From germline, CDR1 is MNHNS and CDR2 SASEGT. CDR3 sequence (DNA): TGTGCCAGCAGAATCGACCGGAACACCGGGGAGCTGTTTTTT. Protein sequence: CASRIDRNTGELFF.

The chain carries TRBV6-2 or TRBV6-3 and TRBJ2-6, with 7 bases aligning to TRBD1. The CDR3 contains 17 residues. Germline-derived CDR1 and CDR2 are MNHEY and SVGEGT. With V trimmed by 7 bases and J by 0 bases, 9 bases remained unmatched. The CDR3 DNA sequence: TGTGCCAGCACCGCCGGGACAGTCTCCTCTGGGGCCAACGTCCTGACTTTC. Amino acids: CASTAGTVSSGANVLTF.

J is TRBJ2-5 and V is TRBV15; perhaps TRBD2 as D (7 bases). The CDR3 length is 14 residues. V shed 1 base and J shed 4 bases, with 10 bases lying between them. Germline V gives CDR1 LNHNV, CDR2 YYDKDF (reference sequence). This CDR3 reads CATSRGGGLETQYF. As DNA, the CDR3 is TGTGCCACCAGCAGAGGCGGGGGCCTAGAGACCCAGTACTTC.

This clonotype was counted a few times. The CDR3 loop reads CSAPGGAGVPTRYNEQFF. In DNA, the CDR3 is TGCAGTGCGCCTGGTGGAGCGGGAGTTCCTACACGCTACAATGAGCAGTTCTTC. The chain recombines TRBV20-1 with TRBJ2-1, with 8 nucleotides matching TRBD2. V lost 6 bases, J lost 3 bases, and 19 bases stayed unmatched. The CDR3 covers 18 residues. The germline CDR1 and CDR2 sequences are DFQATT and SNEGSKA (reference sequence).

This clonotype occurred a few times. This chain links TRBV6-6 with TRBJ2-1; D gene unclear. Germline CDR1 is MNHNY and CDR2 is SVGAGI (reference sequence). The length of the CDR3 is 12 residues. V was clipped by 5 bases and J by 8 bases, with 10 bases between them. DNA of the CDR3: TGTGCCAGCAGTATAATTCCCTATGAGCAGTTCTTC. This gives the protein CASSIIPYEQFF.

This sequence joins TRBV5-8 and TRBJ2-1, with 7 positions matching TRBD2. This CDR3 has 11 amino acids. CDR1 and CDR2 from the germline V gene are SGHTS and YDEGEE. J was trimmed by 10 bases and V by 6 bases; bases with no gene match: 4. CDR3 nucleotide sequence: TGTGCCAGCACCCGGGAGGCCGAGCAGTTCTTC. Amino acid sequence: CASTREAEQFF.

This clonotype was recorded at least ten times. This sequence joins TRBV6-5 and TRBJ2-7; D may be TRBD2 (5 bases). The CDR3 has 13 residues. The V and J ends lost 5 bases and 1 base respectively, with 9 bases between them. CDR1 is MNHEY and CDR2 is SVGAGI in the germline V gene. Here the CDR3 DNA reads TGTGCCAGCAGTCATCGGGGTTCCTACGAGCAGTACTTC. Translated: CASSHRGSYEQYF.

The V call is TRBV5-1, the J call TRBJ2-3; TRBD1 matches at 8 bases. With 2 bases clipped from V and 4 bases from J, the junction kept 9 bases outside the gene matches. The V gene's germline CDR1 is SGHRS and CDR2 YFSETQ. The length of the CDR3 is 16 residues. Here the CDR3 DNA reads TGCGCCAGCAGCTTTGCGGACAGGGAGGCGGCAGATACGCAGTATTTT. It encodes CASSFADREAADTQYF. Together with reference TRBV5-1 and TRBJ2-3, the CDR3 gives the full variable domain: KAGVTQTPRYLIKTRGQQVTLSCSPISGHRSVSWYQQTPGQGLQFLFEYFSETQRNKGNFPGRFSGRQFSNSRSEMNVSTLELGDSALYLCASSFADREAADTQYFGPGTRLTVL.

This clonotype was detected only a few times. This chain links TRBV30 with TRBJ2-1, with D perhaps being TRBD1 or TRBD2 (5 bases each). The CDR3 is 13 residues long. V dropped 0 bases and J dropped 9 bases, with 12 bases sitting between them. Germline CDR1 GTSNPN, CDR2 SVGIG (reference sequence). The CDR3 loop reads CAWSVGEWGEQFF. The CDR3 bases are TGTGCCTGGAGTGTAGGGGAGTGGGGTGAGCAGTTCTTC.

The sample holds many counts of this clonotype. The chain couples TRBV12-3 or TRBV12-4 to TRBJ2-1, with 12 bases that match TRBD2. The junction had 5 bases not matched to a gene; V was cut back by 6 bases and J by 2 bases. This CDR3 spans 16 amino acids. The CDR3, as DNA: TGTGCCAGCAGGTCTAGCGGGAGGGCCCCCTACAATGAGCAGTTCTTC. Amino acids: CASRSSGRAPYNEQFF.